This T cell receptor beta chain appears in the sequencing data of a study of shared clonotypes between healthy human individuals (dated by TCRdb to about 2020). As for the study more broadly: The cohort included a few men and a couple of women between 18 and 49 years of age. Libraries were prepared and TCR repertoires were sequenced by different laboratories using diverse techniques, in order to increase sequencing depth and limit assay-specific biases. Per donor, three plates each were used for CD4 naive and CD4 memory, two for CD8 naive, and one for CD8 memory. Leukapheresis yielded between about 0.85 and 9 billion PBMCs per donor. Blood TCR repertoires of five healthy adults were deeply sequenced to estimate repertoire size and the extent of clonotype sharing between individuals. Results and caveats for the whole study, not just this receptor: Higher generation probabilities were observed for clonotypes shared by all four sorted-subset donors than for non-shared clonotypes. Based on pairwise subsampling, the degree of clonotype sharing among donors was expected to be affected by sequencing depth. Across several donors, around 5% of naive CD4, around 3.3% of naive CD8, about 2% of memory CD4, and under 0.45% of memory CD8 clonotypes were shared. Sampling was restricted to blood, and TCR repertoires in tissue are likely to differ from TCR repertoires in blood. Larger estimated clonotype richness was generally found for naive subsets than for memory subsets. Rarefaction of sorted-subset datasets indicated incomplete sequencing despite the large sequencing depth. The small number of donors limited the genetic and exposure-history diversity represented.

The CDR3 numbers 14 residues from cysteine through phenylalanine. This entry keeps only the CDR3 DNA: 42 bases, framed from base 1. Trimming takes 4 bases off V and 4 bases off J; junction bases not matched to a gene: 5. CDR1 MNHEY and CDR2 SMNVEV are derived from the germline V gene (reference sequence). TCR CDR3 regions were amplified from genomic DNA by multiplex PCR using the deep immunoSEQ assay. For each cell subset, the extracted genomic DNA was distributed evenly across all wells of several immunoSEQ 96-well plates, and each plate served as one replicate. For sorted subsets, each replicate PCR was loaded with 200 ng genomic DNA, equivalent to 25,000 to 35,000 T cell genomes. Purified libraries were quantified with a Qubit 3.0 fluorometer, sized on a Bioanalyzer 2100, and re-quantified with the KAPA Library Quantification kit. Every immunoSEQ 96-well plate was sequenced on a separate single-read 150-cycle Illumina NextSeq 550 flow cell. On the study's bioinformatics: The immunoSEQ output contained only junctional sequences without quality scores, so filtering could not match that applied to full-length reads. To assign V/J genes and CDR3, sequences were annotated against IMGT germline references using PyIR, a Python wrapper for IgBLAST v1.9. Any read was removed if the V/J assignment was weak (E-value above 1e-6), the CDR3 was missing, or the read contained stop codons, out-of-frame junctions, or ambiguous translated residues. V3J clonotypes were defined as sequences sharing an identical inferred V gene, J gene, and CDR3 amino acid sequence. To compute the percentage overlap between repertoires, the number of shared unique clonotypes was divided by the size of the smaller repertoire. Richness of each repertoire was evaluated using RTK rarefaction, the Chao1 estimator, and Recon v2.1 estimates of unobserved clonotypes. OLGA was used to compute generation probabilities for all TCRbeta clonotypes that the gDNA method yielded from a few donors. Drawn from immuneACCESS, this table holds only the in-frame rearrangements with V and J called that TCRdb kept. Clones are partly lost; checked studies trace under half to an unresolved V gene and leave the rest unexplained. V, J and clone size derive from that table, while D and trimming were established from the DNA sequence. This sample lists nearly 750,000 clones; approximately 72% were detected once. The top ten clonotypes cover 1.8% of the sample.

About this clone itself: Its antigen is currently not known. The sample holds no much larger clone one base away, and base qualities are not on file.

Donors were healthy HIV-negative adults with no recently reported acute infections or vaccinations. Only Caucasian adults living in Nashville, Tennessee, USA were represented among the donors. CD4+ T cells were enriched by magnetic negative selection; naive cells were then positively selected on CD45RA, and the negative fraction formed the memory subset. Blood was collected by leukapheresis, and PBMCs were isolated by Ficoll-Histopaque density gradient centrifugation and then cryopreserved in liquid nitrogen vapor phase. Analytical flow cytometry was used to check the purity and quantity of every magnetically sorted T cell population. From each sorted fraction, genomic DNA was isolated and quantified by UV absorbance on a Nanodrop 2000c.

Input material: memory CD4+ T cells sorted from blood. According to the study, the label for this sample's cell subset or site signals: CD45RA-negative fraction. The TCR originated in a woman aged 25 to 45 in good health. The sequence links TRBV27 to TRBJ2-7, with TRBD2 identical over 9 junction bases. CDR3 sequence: CASSYTSGLYEQYF. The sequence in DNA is TGTGCCAGCAGTTACACTAGCGGGCTTTACGAGCAGTACTTC.